This T cell receptor (beta chain) is drawn from a study of CD8 T cells in ankylosing spondylitis. Trimming took 2 bases from V and 0 from J, leaving 9 bases between them. The CDR3 sequence is 15 residues long. The germline V gene encodes CDR1 SGHRS and CDR2 YFSETQ. Notes on the study in general: A motif in TCR beta, a set of about 8 highly homologous variants, appeared characteristic of ankylosing spondylitis blood. Previous work reported some of these motif variants in the synovial fluid and blood of reactive arthritis.

From the 5' RACE reads, TCRdb called clonotypes with MiXCR, one entry per CDR3 protein. The sample lists about 150,000 distinct CDR3 sequences, under 35% occurring once. Worth noting for this clonotype: Its target is not known.

This TCR derives from a male donor with ankylosing spondylitis. Specimen: synovial fluid, either unsorted or a sorted T cell fraction (not recorded which). This chain joins TRBV5-1 and TRBJ2-1, with a tentative D call TRBD2 (6 bases). Written as DNA, the CDR3 is TGCGCCAGCAGCTTCGCGGGGAGCTCCTACAATGAGCAGTTCTTC. Its translation is CASSFAGSSYNEQFF. Full variable domain (outside the CDR3, taken from reference TRBV5-1 and TRBJ2-1): KAGVTQTPRYLIKTRGQQVTLSCSPISGHRSVSWYQQTPGQGLQFLFEYFSETQRNKGNFPGRFSGRQFSNSRSEMNVSTLELGDSALYLCASSFAGSSYNEQFFGPGTRLTVL.